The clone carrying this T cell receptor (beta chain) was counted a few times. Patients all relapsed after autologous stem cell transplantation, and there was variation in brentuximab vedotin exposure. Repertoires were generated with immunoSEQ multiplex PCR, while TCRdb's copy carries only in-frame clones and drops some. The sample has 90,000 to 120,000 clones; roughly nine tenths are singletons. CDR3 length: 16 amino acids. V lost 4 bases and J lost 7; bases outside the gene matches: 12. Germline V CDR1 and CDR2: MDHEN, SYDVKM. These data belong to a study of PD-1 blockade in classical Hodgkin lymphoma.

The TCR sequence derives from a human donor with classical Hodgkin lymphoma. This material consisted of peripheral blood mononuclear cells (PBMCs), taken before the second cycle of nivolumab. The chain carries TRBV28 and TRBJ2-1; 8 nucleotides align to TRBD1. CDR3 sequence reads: CASSSTGQGAENEQFF. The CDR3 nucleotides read TGTGCCAGCAGTTCTACAGGGCAGGGGGCAGAGAATGAGCAGTTCTTC.